The 15 T cell receptor beta chains in this list originate from one sample, sequenced in a study of cytomegalovirus exposure and HLA in healthy donors. This PCR relied on a set of 60 Vbeta primers and 13 Jbeta primers. The data were produced by immunoSEQ multiplex PCR, yet TCRdb's version contains in-frame clones alone and is incomplete. This sample has approximately 90,000 clones, with roughly 63% found just once. The material sequenced was PBMCs. These receptors were obtained from a woman under 40 in good health and CMV-seronegative.

This chain uses TRBV4-2 with TRBJ2-7; D perhaps matches TRBD2 (6 bases). The V end was cut by 4 bases, the J end by 5 bases, with 15 bases between. Per the germline V gene, CDR1 is LGHNA and CDR2 is YNFKEQ. The CDR3 has 14 amino acids. The CDR3 loop is CASSPISEGHEQYF. CDR3 DNA sequence: TGTGCCAGCAGCCCGATATCGGAGGGGCACGAGCAGTACTTC.

The DNA of the CDR3 is TGTGCCAGCAGTGTACAGGGTGTTAACTATGGCTACACCTTC. Residues: CASSVQGVNYGYTF. The genes are TRBV25-1 and TRBJ1-2; D might be TRBD1 (6 bases). Trimming pared 4 bases from V and 1 base from J, leaving 10 bases between. The CDR3 sequence is 14 residues long. In germline, CDR1 is MGHDK, CDR2 SYGVNS.

The chain uses TRBV19 and TRBJ1-2, with TRBD1 identical over 8 bases. CDR1 is LNHDA and CDR2 is SQIVND in the germline V gene (reference sequence). CDR3 length: 16 amino acids. The V segment lost 5 bases and the J segment 1 base; nucleotides outside the gene matches: 9. As DNA, the CDR3 is TGTGCCAGTAGTCAGGGGGCCGTTCAGCGTAACTATGGCTACACCTTC. Translation: CASSQGAVQRNYGYTF.

The chain employs TRBV5-1 and TRBJ1-1; 12 bases are a match to TRBD1. The CDR3 totals 18 residues. V shed 0 bases and J 1 base; nucleotides not matched to a gene: 7. Germline CDR1 and CDR2: SGHRS and YFSETQ. The DNA of the CDR3 is TGCGCCAGCAGCTTGGGACTGGGACAGGGGGCAGGGAACACTGAAGCTTTCTTT. This codes for CASSLGLGQGAGNTEAFF.

The chain links TRBV19 to TRBJ2-7, with a tentative D call TRBD2 (6 bases). This CDR3 region has 16 residues. CDR1 and CDR2 from the germline V gene are LNHDA and SQIVND (reference sequence). Trimming stripped 2 bases from V and 0 bases from J, with 14 bases between. The CDR3 DNA reads as TGTGCCAGTAGTATATGGGGCGGGACGACCTCCTACGAGCAGTACTTC. It is translated as CASSIWGGTTSYEQYF.

The gene calls are TRBV15 and TRBJ1-2, with 7 bases identical to TRBD1. There are 16 residues in the CDR3. Trimming removed 1 base from V and 2 bases from J; junction bases left unmatched: 7. CDR1 and CDR2 (germline): LNHNV, YYDKDF (reference sequence). The DNA for the CDR3 is TGTGCCACCAGCAGAGCCGGGACAGAGTCCAACTATGGCTACACCTTC. Protein product: CATSRAGTESNYGYTF.

The rearrangement links TRBV27 to TRBJ1-1; D is perhaps TRBD1 (6 bases). CDR3 length: 14 amino acids. With 2 bases removed from V and 0 bases from J, the gap between germline ends came to 7 bases. Germline V gene data show CDR1 as MNHEY and CDR2 as SMNVEV (reference sequence). The CDR3 loop is CASSLQGLNTEAFF. The CDR3 DNA reads as TGTGCCAGCAGTTTACAGGGGCTGAACACTGAAGCTTTCTTT.

The V and J genes are TRBV4-1 and TRBJ2-7; 13 bases are shared with TRBD2. The CDR3 spans 15 residues. V lost 5 bases, J lost 5 bases, and 6 bases stayed unmatched. Germline CDR1 is MGHRA and CDR2 is YSYEKL. The CDR3 sequence: CASSARLAGGDEQYF. The CDR3 nucleotides read TGCGCCAGCAGCGCCCGACTAGCGGGAGGAGACGAGCAGTACTTC.

The rearrangement uses TRBV10-2 and TRBJ1-5; perhaps TRBD1 as D (6 bases). Trimming pared 5 bases from V and 6 bases from J, leaving 11 bases between. Germline V gives CDR1 WSHSY, CDR2 SAAADI. The CDR3 extends over 13 amino acids. CDR3 bases: TGCGCCAGCAGTCAGGGGATGAGTCAGCCCCAGCATTTT. Amino acids: CASSQGMSQPQHF.

Notes on this clone: One end of the junction fails to match germline, which may point to a read error. This chain links TRBV10-2 with TRBJ1-2, with 8 bases matching TRBD1. The germline V gene encodes CDR1 WSHSY and CDR2 SAAADI. The CDR3 runs 18 residues. The CDR3 DNA is TGCGCCGGCAGTGAGTCTTTGCAGGGGGCCTTCTATTCTTATGGCTACACCTTC. It yields the protein CAGSESLQGAFYSYGYTF.

The genes are TRBV5-1 and TRBJ2-2; a weak D match, TRBD1 (5 bases). The germline CDR1 and CDR2 sequences are SGHRS and YFSETQ. Trimming took off 6 bases at V and 6 bases at J, with 12 bases between the two ends. The length of the CDR3 is 13 residues. Written as DNA, the CDR3 is TGCGCCAGCACTGGGGCCCCCGCCGGGGAGCTGTTTTTT. It is translated as CASTGAPAGELFF.

This clone was seen a handful of times. The V call is TRBV7-9, the J call TRBJ2-1, with TRBD2 identical over 8 bases. The CDR3 sequence is 14 residues long. Germline V gives CDR1 SEHNR, CDR2 FQNEAQ (reference sequence). V lost 1 base, J lost 6 bases, and 2 bases stayed unmatched. The CDR3 here is CASSLVSGANEQFF. CDR3 nucleotides: TGTGCCAGCAGCTTAGTTAGCGGGGCCAATGAGCAGTTCTTC.

V gene TRBV10-1 combines with J gene TRBJ2-7, with 8 bases identical to TRBD2. Losses at the gene ends were 2 bases for V and 3 bases for J; bases not matched to a gene: 3. Germline CDR1 WNHNN, CDR2 SYGVQD (reference sequence). The length of the CDR3 is 14 residues. CDR3 protein: CASSEERGSYEQYF. In nucleotides, the CDR3 is TGCGCCAGCAGTGAGGAGCGGGGGAGCTACGAGCAGTACTTC.

The table lists this clone with a few counts. The chain has TRBV11-3 and TRBJ2-1; 14 bases map to TRBD2. Trimming at V came to 4 bases and at J to 6 bases, leaving 8 bases not matched to a gene. CDR1 and CDR2 from the germline V gene are SGHNT and YENEEA. The CDR3 sequence is 17 residues long. CDR3 residues: CASSWGGLAGVINEQFF. CDR3 bases: TGTGCCAGCAGCTGGGGGGGACTAGCGGGAGTCATCAATGAGCAGTTCTTC. The full variable domain, rest sourced from reference TRBV11-3 and TRBJ2-1, is EAGVVQSPRYKIIEKKQPVAFWCNPISGHNTLYWYLQNLGQGPELLIRYENEEAVDDSQLPKDRFSAERLKGVDSTLKIQPAELGDSAVYLCASSWGGLAGVINEQFFGPGTRLTVL.

V and J are TRBV6-4 and TRBJ2-1, with 8 bases aligning to TRBD2. V shed 6 bases, J shed 2 bases, and the junction held 3 bases outside the gene matches. In germline, CDR1 is MRHNA, CDR2 SNTAGT. The CDR3 has 14 amino acids. The CDR3 DNA is TGTGCCAGCAGCCGGGGGGGCGCCTACAATGAGCAGTTCTTC. Translation: CASSRGGAYNEQFF.